The 21 T cell receptor beta chains given below trace back to one sample, sequenced in a study of blood T cell repertoires in COVID-19. Data came from immunoSEQ multiplex PCR; TCRdb stores just in-frame clones and leaves some out. The table lists around 300,000 clones, approximately 86% of them singletons, with 0.75% to 1% in the top ten. Sequencing used PBMCs or T cells enriched from blood (not recorded which). The origin of the receptors is a young woman who had recovered from COVID-19.

This clone was counted a few times. The rearrangement links TRBV7-2 to TRBJ1-2, with 8 bases aligning to TRBD1. V was clipped by 7 bases and J by 3 bases; unmatched bases: 4. The CDR3 totals 13 residues. The germline V gene has CDR1 SGHTA and CDR2 FQGNSA. CDR3 loop: CASKGQDDYGYTF. The CDR3 DNA sequence: TGTGCCAGCAAGGGACAGGATGACTATGGCTACACCTTC.

The V gene is TRBV28, the J gene TRBJ1-5, with D unclear. CDR1 and CDR2 (germline): MDHEN, SYDVKM. Between the trimmed V and J ends, which lost 8 bases and 1 base, there was a span of 3 bases. The CDR3 is made up of 11 amino acids. Here the CDR3 reads CASQSNQPQHF. The CDR3 DNA follows: TGTGCCAGCCAGAGCAATCAGCCCCAGCATTTT.

The V and J genes are TRBV28 and TRBJ1-5; 7 bases are a match to TRBD1. CDR1 MDHEN and CDR2 SYDVKM come from the germline V gene. The J segment lost 0 bases and the V segment lost 7 bases, leaving 21 bases of the junction unmatched. The CDR3 extends over 20 amino acids. CDR3 residues: CASKKGRGQTFMYSNQPQHF. In nucleotides, the CDR3 is TGTGCCAGCAAAAAGGGGCGGGGACAGACTTTTATGTATAGCAATCAGCCCCAGCATTTT.

This sequence joins TRBV6-5 and TRBJ1-2; possibly TRBD1 for D (6 bases). The germline gives CDR1 MNHEY, CDR2 SVGAGI. The V and J ends lost 6 bases and 9 bases respectively, with 20 bases between them. The CDR3 length is 14 residues. The CDR3 here is CASSTGTQILSYTF. CDR3 nucleotide sequence: TGTGCCAGCAGCACAGGGACGCAGATTTTAAGCTACACCTTC.

The J gene is TRBJ1-1, the V gene TRBV27; the D gene is possibly TRBD1 (6 bases). The CDR3 totals 17 residues. Germline lookup yields CDR1 MNHEY and CDR2 SMNVEV (reference sequence). With 0 bases removed from V and 4 bases from J, the gap between germline ends came to 18 bases. The CDR3 reads CASSLSRAWGRATEAFF. The CDR3 DNA reads as TGTGCCAGCAGTTTATCCCGCGCGTGGGGGCGGGCCACTGAAGCTTTCTTT.

The chain recombines TRBV5-1 with TRBJ1-2; D perhaps matches TRBD1 (6 bases). V lost 4 bases and J lost 7, with 23 bases in between. Germline CDR1 SGHRS, CDR2 YFSETQ. The CDR3 extends over 16 amino acids. The CDR3 DNA follows: TGCGCCAGCAGCACCCAGGGGAAGGCTGGGTTTGCTGGCTACACCTTC. Translated: CASSTQGKAGFAGYTF.

V usage is TRBV2 and J usage is TRBJ2-7; TRBD2 aligns across 14 bases. Losses at the gene ends were 7 bases for V and 5 bases for J; bases not matched to a gene: 7. This CDR3 spans 15 amino acids. CDR1 SNHLY and CDR2 FYNNEI come from the germline V gene. The CDR3 coding sequence is TGTGCCAGCAACCGGGAGGGACTAGCGGGAGACGAGCAGTACTTC. The encoded protein is CASNREGLAGDEQYF.

V and J are TRBV29-1 and TRBJ2-3; 8 nucleotides line up with TRBD1. The CDR3 has 14 amino acids. Germline CDR1 is SQVTM and CDR2 is ANQGSEA. V shed 3 bases and J 4 bases; nucleotides not matched to a gene: 6. The CDR3, as DNA: TGCAGCGTTGAGATCGACAGGGGAGCAGATACGCAGTATTTT. It is translated as CSVEIDRGADTQYF.

The chain employs TRBV6-6 and TRBJ1-3; no clear D gene. Trimming took 6 bases from V and 1 from J, leaving 13 bases between them. Germline CDR1 is MNHNY and CDR2 is SVGAGI (reference sequence). The CDR3 sequence is 15 residues long. CDR3 coding DNA: TGTGCCAGCAGGGACGGACTGACTTCTGGAAACACCATATATTTT. Amino acid sequence: CASRDGLTSGNTIYF.

This chain joins TRBV3-1 (or the pseudogene TRBV3-2) and TRBJ1-1, with D possibly matching TRBD1 (5 bases). Germline V gene sequence: CDR1 LGHDT, CDR2 YNNKEL (reference sequence). This CDR3 region has 13 residues. V shed 4 bases and J shed 10 bases, with 16 bases lying between them. The CDR3 coding sequence is TGTGCCAGCAGCCCTAACACACAGGTAGGAGCTTTCTTT. Its protein product is CASSPNTQVGAFF.

This clone was observed a few times. The rearrangement uses TRBV19 and TRBJ2-7; TRBD2 agrees at 7 bases. V lost 6 bases and J lost 2; bases outside the gene matches: 7. The CDR3 length is 14 residues. The germline V gene has CDR1 LNHDA and CDR2 SQIVND (reference sequence). The CDR3 DNA reads as TGTGCCAGTAGCGGCCTAGCGGCTACCTACGAGCAGTACTTC. Translation: CASSGLAATYEQYF. The full variable domain, in which reference TRBV19 and TRBJ2-7 provide the parts outside the CDR3, is DGGITQSPKYLFRKEGQNVTLSCEQNLNHDAMYWYRQDPGQGLRLIYYSQIVNDFQKGDIAEGYSVSREKKESFPLTVTSAQKNPTAFYLCASSGLAATYEQYFGPGTRLTVT.

The chain combines TRBV19 with TRBJ2-1; 9 bases are a match to TRBD2. V shed 3 bases and J 8 bases; nucleotides not matched to a gene: 5. This CDR3 contains 14 residues. Per germline, CDR1 LNHDA and CDR2 SQIVND (reference sequence). The CDR3 region has the DNA TGTGCCAGTAGTATGACCCTAGCGGGATATGAGCAGTTCTTC. It is translated as CASSMTLAGYEQFF.

The gene calls are TRBV7-3 and TRBJ2-1, with 9 bases fitting TRBD2. This CDR3 has 13 amino acids. V lost 2 bases to trimming and J lost 8 bases; unmatched junction nucleotides: 1. Germline lookup yields CDR1 SGHTA and CDR2 FQGTGA. CDR3 DNA: TGTGCCAGCAGCTTAGTAGCGGGAGATGAGCAGTTCTTC. Its protein is CASSLVAGDEQFF.

To note about this clone: The sample holds other DNA sequences that translate to the same CDR3. J is TRBJ2-7 and V is TRBV10-3; D remains unclear. V dropped 3 bases and J dropped 1 base, with 4 bases sitting between them. The CDR3 totals 12 residues. CDR1 and CDR2 (germline): ENHRY, SYGVKD. The CDR3 sequence: CAISDSSYEQYF. CDR3 coding DNA: TGTGCCATCAGTGACAGTTCCTACGAGCAGTACTTC.

The chain couples TRBV5-3 to TRBJ2-7, with a possible D match to TRBD1 (6 bases). TRBV5-3 is labeled an ORF, and its function is uncertain. The CDR3 is 14 amino acids. With 1 base removed from V and 3 bases from J, the gap between germline ends came to 11 bases. For the CDR3, the DNA is TGTGCCAGAAGCTTGTCGTGGACAGTCTACGAGCAGTACTTC. Its protein is CARSLSWTVYEQYF.

This clone was picked up a small number of times. The chain couples TRBV11-3 to TRBJ2-7, with 8 bases aligning to TRBD1. The ends lost 4 bases at V and 6 bases at J; junction bases unmatched: 5. This CDR3 spans 13 amino acids. Germline CDR1 and CDR2: SGHNT and YENEEA. DNA for the CDR3: TGTGCCAGCAGCTCCCGACAGGGGACCGAGCAGTACTTC. Protein: CASSSRQGTEQYF.

This sequence joins TRBV7-2 and TRBJ2-2, with D perhaps TRBD2 (6 bases). Looked up from germline, CDR1 is SGHTA and CDR2 is FQGNSA. The CDR3 has 17 amino acids. V was shortened by 1 base and J by 0 bases, with 12 bases between the two germline ends. The chain's CDR3 is CASSLGLAEANTGELFF. CDR3 sequence (DNA): TGTGCCAGCAGCTTAGGGTTAGCGGAGGCGAACACCGGGGAGCTGTTTTTT. Full variable domain (missing parts from reference TRBV7-2 and TRBJ2-2): GAGVSQSPSNKVTEKGKDVELRCDPISGHTALYWYRQSLGQGLEFLIYFQGNSAPDKSGLPSDRFSAERTGGSVSTLTIQRTQQEDSAVYLCASSLGLAEANTGELFFGEGSRLTVL.

The chain couples TRBV11-2 to TRBJ2-7, with TRBD2 matching over 7 bases. Germline CDR1 and CDR2: SGHAT and FQNNGV. The CDR3 is 16 amino acids. Unmatched junction bases numbered 9, after V lost 4 bases and J lost 0 bases. The CDR3 protein is CASSSQSSGSSYEQYF. As DNA, the CDR3 is TGTGCCAGCAGCTCACAGTCTAGCGGAAGCTCCTACGAGCAGTACTTC.

V and J are TRBV27 and TRBJ1-5; tentatively, D is TRBD1 (6 bases). The CDR3 totals 12 residues. The V end lost 4 bases, the J end lost 6 bases, and 7 bases lay between the germline ends. CDR1 is MNHEY and CDR2 is SMNVEV in the germline V gene (reference sequence). The CDR3 sequence: CASSSRGQPQHF. The DNA of the CDR3 is TGTGCCAGCAGTTCCAGGGGTCAGCCCCAGCATTTT.

V is TRBV9 and J is TRBJ2-2, with 10 bases aligning to TRBD1. The junction had 11 bases not matched to a gene; V was cut back by 0 bases and J by 6 bases. CDR1 is SGDLS and CDR2 is YYNGEE in the germline V gene. This CDR3 comprises 18 residues. This CDR3 is CASSVARGQGVVPGELFF. CDR3 bases: TGTGCCAGCAGCGTAGCCCGTGGACAGGGGGTAGTTCCCGGGGAGCTGTTTTTT.

V gene TRBV27 combines with J gene TRBJ1-5; D not certain. CDR1 MNHEY and CDR2 SMNVEV come from the germline V gene (reference sequence). The CDR3 has 14 residues. Trimming removed 3 bases at V and 1 base at J, with 7 bases between. DNA for the CDR3: TGTGCCAGCAGTTTGGGCAGCAGCAATCAGCCCCAGCATTTT. It translates to CASSLGSSNQPQHF.